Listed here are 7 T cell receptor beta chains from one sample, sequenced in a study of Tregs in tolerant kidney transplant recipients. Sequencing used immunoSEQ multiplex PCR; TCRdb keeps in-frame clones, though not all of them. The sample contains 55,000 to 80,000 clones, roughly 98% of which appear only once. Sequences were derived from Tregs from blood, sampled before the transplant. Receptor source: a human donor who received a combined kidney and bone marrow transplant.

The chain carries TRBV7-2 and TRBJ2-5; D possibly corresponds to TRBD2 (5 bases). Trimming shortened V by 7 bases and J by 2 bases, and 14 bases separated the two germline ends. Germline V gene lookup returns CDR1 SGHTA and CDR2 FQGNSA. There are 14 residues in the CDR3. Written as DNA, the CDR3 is TGTGCCAGCAATAAGCGGAGAACACAAGAGACCCAGTACTTC. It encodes CASNKRRTQETQYF.

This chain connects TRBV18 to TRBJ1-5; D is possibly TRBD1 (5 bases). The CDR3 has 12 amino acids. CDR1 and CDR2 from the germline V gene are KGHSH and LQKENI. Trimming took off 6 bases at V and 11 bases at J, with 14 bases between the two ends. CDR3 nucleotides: TGTGCCAGCTCCACAGGTCAGGGAACCCAGCATTTT. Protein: CASSTGQGTQHF.

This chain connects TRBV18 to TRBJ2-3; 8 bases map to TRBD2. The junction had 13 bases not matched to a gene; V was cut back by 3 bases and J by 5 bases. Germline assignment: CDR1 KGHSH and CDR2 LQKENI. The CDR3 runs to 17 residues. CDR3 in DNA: TGTGCCAGCTCACCGTCGGGAGGGTCCACACACGGAGATACGCAGTATTTT. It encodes CASSPSGGSTHGDTQYF.

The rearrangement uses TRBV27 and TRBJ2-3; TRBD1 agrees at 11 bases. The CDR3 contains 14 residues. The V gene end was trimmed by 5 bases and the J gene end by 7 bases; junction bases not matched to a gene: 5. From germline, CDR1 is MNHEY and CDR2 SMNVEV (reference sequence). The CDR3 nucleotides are TGTGCCAGCAGTCTTGGACAGGGGGCGTATACGCAGTATTTT. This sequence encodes CASSLGQGAYTQYF.

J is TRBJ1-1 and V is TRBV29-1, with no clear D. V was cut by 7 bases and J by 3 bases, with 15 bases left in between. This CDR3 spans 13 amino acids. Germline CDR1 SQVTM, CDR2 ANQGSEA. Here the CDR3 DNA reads TGCAGCGCAGGAGGTTTTGTGGACACTGAAGCTTTCTTT. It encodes CSAGGFVDTEAFF.

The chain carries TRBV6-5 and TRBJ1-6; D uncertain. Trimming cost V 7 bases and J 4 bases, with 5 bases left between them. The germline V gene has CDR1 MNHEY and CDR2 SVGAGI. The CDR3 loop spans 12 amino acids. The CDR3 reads CASNQYNSPLHF. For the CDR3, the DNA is TGTGCCAGCAATCAGTATAATTCACCCCTCCACTTT.

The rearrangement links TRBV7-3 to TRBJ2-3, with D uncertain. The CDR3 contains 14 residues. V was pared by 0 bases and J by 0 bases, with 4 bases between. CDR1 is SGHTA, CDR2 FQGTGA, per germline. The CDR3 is CASSLTGSTDTQYF. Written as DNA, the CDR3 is TGTGCCAGCAGCTTAACCGGGAGCACAGATACGCAGTATTTT.